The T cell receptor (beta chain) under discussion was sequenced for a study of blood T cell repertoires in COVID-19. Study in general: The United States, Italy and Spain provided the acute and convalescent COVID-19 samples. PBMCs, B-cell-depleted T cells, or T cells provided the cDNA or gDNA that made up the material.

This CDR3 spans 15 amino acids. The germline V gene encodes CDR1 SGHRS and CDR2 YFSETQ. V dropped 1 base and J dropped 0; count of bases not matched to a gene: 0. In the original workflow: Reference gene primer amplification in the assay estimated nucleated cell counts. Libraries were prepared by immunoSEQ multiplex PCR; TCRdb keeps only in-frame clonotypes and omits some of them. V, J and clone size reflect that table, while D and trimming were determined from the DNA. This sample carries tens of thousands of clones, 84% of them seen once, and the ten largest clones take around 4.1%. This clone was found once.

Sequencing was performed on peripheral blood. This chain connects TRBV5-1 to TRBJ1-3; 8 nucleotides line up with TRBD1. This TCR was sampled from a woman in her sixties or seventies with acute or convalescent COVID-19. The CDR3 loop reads CASSLTGGSGNTIYF. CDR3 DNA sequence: TGCGCCAGCAGCTTGACAGGGGGCTCTGGAAACACCATATATTTT.